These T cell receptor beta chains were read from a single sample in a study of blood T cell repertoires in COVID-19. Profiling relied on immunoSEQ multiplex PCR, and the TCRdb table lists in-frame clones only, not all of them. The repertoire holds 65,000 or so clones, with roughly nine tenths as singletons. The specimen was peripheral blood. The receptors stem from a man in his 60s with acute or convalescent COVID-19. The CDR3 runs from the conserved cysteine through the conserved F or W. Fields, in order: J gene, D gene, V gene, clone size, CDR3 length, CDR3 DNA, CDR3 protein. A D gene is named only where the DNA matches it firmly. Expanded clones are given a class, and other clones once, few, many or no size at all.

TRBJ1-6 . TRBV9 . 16 TGTGCCAGCAGCGTAGACCCAGGGGCGGGTGATTCACCCCTCCACTTT CASSVDPGAGDSPLHF
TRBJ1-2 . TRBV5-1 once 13 TGCGCCAGCAGCTTGCAACAGGGAGATGGCTACACCTTC CASSLQQGDGYTF
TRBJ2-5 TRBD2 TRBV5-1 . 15 TGCGCCAGCAACCTAGCGGGGGGATCTCAAGAGACCCAGTACTTC CASNLAGGSQETQYF
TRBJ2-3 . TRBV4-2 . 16 TGTGCCAGCAGCACACCCCTTGGGGGGGCAACAGATACGCAGTATTTT CASSTPLGGATDTQYF
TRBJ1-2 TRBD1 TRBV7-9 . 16 TGTGCCAGCAGCTCCTCCGGACAGGGGCTCCACTATGGCTACACCTTC CASSSSGQGLHYGYTF
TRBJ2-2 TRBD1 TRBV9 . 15 TGTGCCAGCAGCCGCCCCTTGACAGGGAGTGGGGAGCTGTTTTTT CASSRPLTGSGELFF
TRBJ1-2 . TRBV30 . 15 TGTGCCTGGAGTGTACTCCCAGTAGGGAGGCATGGCTACACCTTC CAWSVLPVGRHGYTF
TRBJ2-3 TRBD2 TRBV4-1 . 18 TGCGCCAGCAGCCAAGTCGGGGGGAGCCGGCCTGCAACGGATACGCAGTATTTT CASSQVGGSRPATDTQYF
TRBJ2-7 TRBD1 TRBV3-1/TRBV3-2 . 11 TGTGCCAGCAGCCTCGGGACAGGGAGATACTTC CASSLGTGRYF
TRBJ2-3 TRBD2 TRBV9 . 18 TGTGCCAGCAGCGTAGCTTCCCTAGCGGGGGGAGGTGGAGATACGCAGTATTTT CASSVASLAGGGGDTQYF
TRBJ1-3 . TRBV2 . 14 TGTGCCAGTAACCGGGAAAAAACCGGAAACACCATATATTTT CASNREKTGNTIYF
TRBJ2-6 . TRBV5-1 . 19 TGCGCCAGCAGCTTTTCACCCTACCCAAACAGGGAACCCTACAACGTCCTGACTTTC CASSFSPYPNREPYNVLTF
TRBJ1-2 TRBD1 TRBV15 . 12 TGTGCCACGAGAGGACAGGGCGGTGGCTACACCTTC CATRGQGGGYTF
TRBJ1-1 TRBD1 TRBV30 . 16 TGTGCCTGGAGTGCCGGACAGGGCCGAGCCAACACTGAAGCTTTCTTT CAWSAGQGRANTEAFF
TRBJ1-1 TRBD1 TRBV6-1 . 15 TGTGCCAGCAGTGATACAGACAGGGGCTTGACTGAAGCTTTCTTT CASSDTDRGLTEAFF
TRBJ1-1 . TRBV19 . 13 TGTGCCAGTATCCCCCAGGGGAACACTGAAGCTTTCTTT CASIPQGNTEAFF
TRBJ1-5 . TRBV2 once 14 TGTGCCAGCGCCTCAATCTCCCGGGATCAGCCCCAGCATTTT CASASISRDQPQHF
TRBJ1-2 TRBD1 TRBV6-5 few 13 TGTGCCAGCAGCTGGACAGGGCGCGATGGCTACACCTTC CASSWTGRDGYTF
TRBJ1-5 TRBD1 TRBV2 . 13 TGTGCCAGCAGCGTGACAGGGCGTCAGCCCCAGCATTTT CASSVTGRQPQHF
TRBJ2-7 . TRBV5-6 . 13 TGTGCCAGCAGCTTGGGCACTCGCAACGAGCAGTACTTC CASSLGTRNEQYF
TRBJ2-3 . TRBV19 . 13 TGTGCCAGTAGTTCCAGGGATCCAGATACGCAGTATTTT CASSSRDPDTQYF
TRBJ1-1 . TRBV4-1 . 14 TGCGCCAGCAGCCGCTTGGGGGGGAGGACTGAAGCTTTCTTT CASSRLGGRTEAFF
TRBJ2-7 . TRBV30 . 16 TGTGCCTGGAGTGTAGCCCCCGGGGGGCACTCCTACGAGCAGTACTTC CAWSVAPGGHSYEQYF
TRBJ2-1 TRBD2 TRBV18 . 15 TGTGCCAGCTCATTCGATGGGACTAGCGGAGAGGACCAGTTCTTC CASSFDGTSGEDQFF
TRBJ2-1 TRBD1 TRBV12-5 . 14 TGTGCTAGTGGTTTGGGAACAGGGGCCAATGAGCAGTTCTTC CASGLGTGANEQFF
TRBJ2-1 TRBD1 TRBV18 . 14 TGTGCCAGCTCGGGACAGGGACACTACAATGAGCAGTTCTTC CASSGQGHYNEQFF
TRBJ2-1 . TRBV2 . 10 TGTGCCAGCACGGGGAATGAGCAGTTCTTC CASTGNEQFF
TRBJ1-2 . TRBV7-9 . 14 TGTGCCAGCAGCTTAGATTTCCCCGACTATGGCTACACCTTC CASSLDFPDYGYTF
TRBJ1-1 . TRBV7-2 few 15 TGTGCCAGCAGCCCGGTCCCGACGGGGAACACTGAAGCTTTCTTT CASSPVPTGNTEAFF
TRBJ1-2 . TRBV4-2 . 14 TGTGCCAGCAGCCAACAGGGTGCCGCGTATGGCTACACCTTC CASSQQGAAYGYTF
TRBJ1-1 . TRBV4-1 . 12 TGCGCCAGCAGCCCTGTCTATGGTGAAGCTTTCTTT CASSPVYGEAFF
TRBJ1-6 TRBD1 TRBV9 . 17 TGTGCCAGCAGCGGAGGACAGGCGGAAGCGAATAATTCACCCCTCCACTTT CASSGGQAEANNSPLHF
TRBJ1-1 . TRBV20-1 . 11 TGCAGGGCGCGGGGAGGTACTGAAGCTTTCTTT CRARGGTEAFF
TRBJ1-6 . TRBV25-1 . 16 TGTGCCAGCACGGGACACGGAACCTCCTATAATTCACCCCTCCACTTT CASTGHGTSYNSPLHF
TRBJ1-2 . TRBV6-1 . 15 TGTGCCAGCAGTGAACTCTCTGCGGGTAACTATGGCTACACCTTC CASSELSAGNYGYTF
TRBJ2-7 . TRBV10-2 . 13 TGCGCCAGCAGAGACTCGGCGGTCAACGAGCAGTACTTC CASRDSAVNEQYF
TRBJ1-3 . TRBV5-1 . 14 TGCGCCAGCAGCTTGGACTTCTCTGGAAACACCATATATTTT CASSLDFSGNTIYF
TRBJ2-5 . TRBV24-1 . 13 TGTGCCACCGGGAGGGGGGCCGTCGAGACCCAGTACTTC CATGRGAVETQYF
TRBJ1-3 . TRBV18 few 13 TGTGCCAGCTCACCGCGGGTCGAGGACACCATATATTTT CASSPRVEDTIYF
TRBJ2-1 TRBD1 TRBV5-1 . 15 TGCGCCAGCAGCCCAGGACAGGGCCTCTACAATGAGCAGTTCTTC CASSPGQGLYNEQFF
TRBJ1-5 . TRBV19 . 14 TGTGCCAGTAGTAGAAGGGAGAGCAATCAGCCCCAGCATTTT CASSRRESNQPQHF
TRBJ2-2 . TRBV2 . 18 TGTGCCAGCAGTAGAGCCGAGGCGGCGCGAACTTCAACCGGGGAGCTGTTTTTT CASSRAEAARTSTGELFF
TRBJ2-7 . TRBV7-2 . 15 TGTGCCAGCAGCTTAGAGGGAGGTGGTTTCTACGAGCAGTACTTC CASSLEGGGFYEQYF
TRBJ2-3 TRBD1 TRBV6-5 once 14 TGTGCCAGCAGCTCCCGACAGGGCGCAGATACGCAGTATTTT CASSSRQGADTQYF
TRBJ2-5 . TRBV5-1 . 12 TGCGCCAGCAGCCCGACGGGTGAGGCCCAGTACTTC CASSPTGEAQYF
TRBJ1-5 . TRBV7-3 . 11 TGTGCCAGCAGCAAGGGGGAGTTGTCGCATTTT CASSKGELSHF